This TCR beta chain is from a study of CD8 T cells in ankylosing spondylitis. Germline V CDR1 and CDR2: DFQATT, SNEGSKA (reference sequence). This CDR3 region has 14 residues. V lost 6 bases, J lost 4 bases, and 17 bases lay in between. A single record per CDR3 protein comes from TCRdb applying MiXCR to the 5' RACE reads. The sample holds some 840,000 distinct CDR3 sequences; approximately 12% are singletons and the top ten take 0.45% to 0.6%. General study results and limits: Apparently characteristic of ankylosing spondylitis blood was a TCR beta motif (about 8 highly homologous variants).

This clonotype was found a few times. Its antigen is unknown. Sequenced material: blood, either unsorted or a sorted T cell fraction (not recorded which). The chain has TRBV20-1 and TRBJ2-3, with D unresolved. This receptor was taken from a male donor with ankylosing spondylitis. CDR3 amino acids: CSALRTDLSDTQYF. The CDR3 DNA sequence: TGCAGTGCACTGAGGACGGACCTCTCAGATACGCAGTATTTT.